These 19 T cell receptor beta chains were sequenced from one sample in a study of T-cell reconstitution after alpha-beta-depleted transplantation in children. The authors prepared the TCRbeta library with unique molecular identifiers. TCRdb passed the PCR reads through MiXCR, listing each CDR3 protein once. This table has about 610,000 distinct CDR3 sequences, about 10% appearing once. This specimen was PBMCs from the stem cell graft donor, taken from the stem cell graft. The receptors shown here come from a human donor who donated a stem cell graft to a child with acute myeloid leukemia.

To note about this clonotype: An end of the junction does not agree with germline; a read error may underlie this. The chain links TRBV20-1 to TRBJ2-7; 11 nucleotides align to TRBD2. The CDR3 contains 15 residues. Germline V lookup: CDR1 DFQATT, CDR2 SNEGSKA (reference sequence). The chain's CDR3 is CCASYGTSGSYEQYF. CDR3 bases: TGCTGTGCTAGTTACGGGACTAGCGGTTCCTACGAGCAGTACTTC.

In its sample, this clonotype was seen a few times. The rearrangement joins TRBV29-1 to TRBJ1-2; D unclear. The CDR3 covers 11 residues. Germline loops: CDR1 SQVTM, CDR2 ANQGSEA. The V end lost 7 bases, the J end lost 5 bases, and 11 bases lay between the germline ends. The CDR3 DNA reads as TGCAGCGCCCCTACGGGGTATGGCTACACCTTC. Its translation: CSAPTGYGYTF. The full variable domain, in which reference TRBV29-1 and TRBJ1-2 provide the parts outside the CDR3, is SAVISQKPSRDICQRGTSLTIQCQVDSQVTMMFWYRQQPGQSLTLIATANQGSEATYESGFVIDKFPISRPNLTFSTLTVSNMSPEDSSIYLCSAPTGYGYTFGSGTRLTVV.

The table lists this clonotype with a few counts. The V call is TRBV6-1, the J call TRBJ2-1, with D perhaps matching TRBD1 (5 bases). The V end lost 3 bases, the J end lost 6 bases, and 15 bases lay between the germline ends. CDR1 and CDR2 from the germline V gene are MNHNS and SASEGT. This CDR3 comprises 15 residues. CDR3 nucleotides: TGTGCCAGCAGTGATAGTCTAGTAAGGGGCAATGAGCAGTTCTTC. This codes for CASSDSLVRGNEQFF.

This clonotype was seen a handful of times. The chain links TRBV28 to TRBJ2-7, with 9 bases that match TRBD1. Germline CDR1 and CDR2: MDHEN and SYDVKM. The CDR3 length is 16 residues. J was trimmed by 4 bases and V by 4 bases; bases with no gene match: 11. CDR3 bases: TGTGCCAGCAGTTCTCCGGGACAGGGAGGCTCGTACGAGCAGTACTTC. This gives the protein CASSSPGQGGSYEQYF.

This clonotype was counted ten times or more. The chain recombines TRBV7-2 with TRBJ2-7, with D unclear. Trimming stripped 3 bases from V and 2 bases from J, with 8 bases between. This CDR3 spans 13 amino acids. Germline V gene data show CDR1 as SGHTA and CDR2 as FQGNSA. The CDR3 protein is CASSFDGTYEQYF. CDR3 DNA sequence: TGTGCCAGCAGCTTTGACGGAACCTACGAGCAGTACTTC.

This clonotype was seen ten or more times. This chain connects TRBV12-3 or TRBV12-4 to TRBJ2-7, with TRBD1 as a possible D gene (5 bases). The CDR3 covers 14 residues. Deletions cut 1 base from V and 0 bases from J, with 7 bases between. The chain's CDR3 is CASSLGGHSYEQYF. Written as DNA, the CDR3 is TGTGCCAGCAGTTTAGGGGGCCACTCCTACGAGCAGTACTTC.

The table lists this clonotype with a few counts. The gene calls are TRBV20-1 and TRBJ2-7; 12 bases fit TRBD2. Germline trimming cut 0 bases from V and 6 bases from J; bases unmatched to any gene: 18. Germline loops: CDR1 DFQATT, CDR2 SNEGSKA (reference sequence). The CDR3 totals 19 residues. The CDR3 sequence is CSARDWEILTSGSMGEQYF. The CDR3 region has the DNA TGCAGTGCTAGAGATTGGGAAATCCTGACTAGCGGGAGTATGGGCGAGCAGTACTTC.

In this sample, this clonotype turned up a few times. The chain links TRBV7-9 to TRBJ2-7; tentatively, D is TRBD2 (6 bases). Germline V lookup: CDR1 SEHNR, CDR2 FQNEAQ (reference sequence). This CDR3 is 15 amino acids long. The V end was cut by 5 bases, the J end by 2 bases, with 16 bases between. CDR3 sequence (DNA): TGTGCCAGCAGCCAGGGACTGAATGATGCCTACGAGCAGTACTTC. It translates to CASSQGLNDAYEQYF.

This clonotype was observed many times. V is TRBV25-1 and J is TRBJ2-5, with TRBD2 identical over 9 bases. CDR3 length equals 17 residues. J lost 0 bases, V lost 1 base, and 6 bases had no gene match. Germline values: CDR1 MGHDK, CDR2 SYGVNS. The CDR3 bases are TGTGCCAGCAGTGAATCCGGACTAGCGACGTACCAAGAGACCCAGTACTTC. It encodes CASSESGLATYQETQYF.

This clonotype was counted only a few times. This chain uses TRBV5-1 with TRBJ2-3, with D perhaps matching TRBD2 (6 bases). The CDR3 covers 18 residues. CDR1 SGHRS and CDR2 YFSETQ come from the germline V gene. The V gene lost 3 bases and the J gene lost 3 bases, with 23 bases spanning the gap. The CDR3 sequence is CASSWDDTGLRRTDTQYF. CDR3 sequence (DNA): TGCGCCAGCAGCTGGGACGATACGGGACTCCGGCGTACAGATACGCAGTATTTT.

The rearrangement links TRBV6-1 to TRBJ1-1; no clear D. Germline V CDR1 and CDR2: MNHNS, SASEGT. Deletions cut 0 bases from V and 6 bases from J, with 11 bases between. The CDR3 covers 14 residues. The CDR3 here is CASSEAGQGSEAFF. CDR3 coding DNA: TGTGCCAGCAGTGAAGCAGGGCAAGGTTCTGAAGCTTTCTTT.

Many counts were recorded for this clonotype. The rearrangement uses TRBV7-6 and TRBJ2-2; a weak D match, TRBD2 (5 bases). The V gene's germline CDR1 is SGHVS and CDR2 FNYEAQ. This CDR3 is 15 amino acids long. Trimming pared 5 bases from V and 4 bases from J, leaving 14 bases between. CDR3 loop: CASSEVTTSTGELFF. The CDR3 bases are TGTGCCAGCAGCGAGGTGACTACTAGCACCGGGGAGCTGTTTTTT.

CDR3 amino acids: CSARPGLAGFEQYF. CDR3 sequence (DNA): TGCAGTGCTAGGCCGGGACTAGCGGGATTTGAGCAGTACTTC. The chain recombines TRBV20-1 with TRBJ2-7; 13 bases align to TRBD2. The V and J ends lost 3 bases and 7 bases, in that order; junction bases with no gene match: 6. The CDR3 spans 14 residues. From germline, CDR1 is DFQATT and CDR2 SNEGSKA (reference sequence).

The rearrangement links TRBV2 to TRBJ2-7; a weak D match, TRBD2 (5 bases). The CDR3 consists of 13 residues. V was cut by 2 bases and J by 7 bases, with 12 bases left in between. CDR1 is SNHLY, CDR2 FYNNEI, per germline. CDR3 DNA: TGTGCCAGCAGTGAATACGACGGCGGGGAGCAGTACTTC. It translates to CASSEYDGGEQYF.

The sample holds a few counts of this clonotype. The J gene is TRBJ2-1, the V gene TRBV20-1, with a weak D call TRBD2 (6 bases). The germline V gene encodes CDR1 DFQATT and CDR2 SNEGSKA (reference sequence). Trimming removed 4 bases from V and 1 base from J, with 20 bases in between. The CDR3 has 17 amino acids. The CDR3 protein is CSAKSGGASLSYNEQFF. The CDR3 DNA is TGCAGTGCTAAGTCCGGGGGAGCTAGCTTATCCTACAATGAGCAGTTCTTC.

This rearrangement joins TRBV6-5 to TRBJ1-2, with D possibly TRBD1 on 5 matching bases. The CDR3 runs 16 residues. V was pared by 2 bases and J by 0 bases, with 13 bases between. CDR1 MNHEY and CDR2 SVGAGI come from the germline V gene. This CDR3 is CASSYAGKGSNYGYTF. DNA of the CDR3: TGTGCCAGCAGTTACGCCGGGAAGGGGTCTAACTATGGCTACACCTTC.

In this sample, this clonotype turned up a few times. The chain has TRBV11-2 and TRBJ1-2; no reliable D call. The V end was cut by 1 base, the J end by 6 bases, with 15 bases between. From germline, CDR1 is SGHAT and CDR2 FQNNGV. CDR3 size: 15 residues. CDR3 amino acids: CASSLGRFWVNGYTF. CDR3 bases: TGTGCCAGCAGCTTAGGTCGTTTCTGGGTAAATGGCTACACCTTC.

This clonotype was picked up a small number of times. The chain carries TRBV15 and TRBJ2-7, with 8 positions matching TRBD1. The CDR3 is 13 amino acids. Looked up from germline, CDR1 is LNHNV and CDR2 is YYDKDF (reference sequence). V gave up 0 bases and J gave up 9 bases; unmatched junction bases: 4. The CDR3 sequence is CATSRDRQGRQYF. CDR3 in DNA: TGTGCCACCAGCAGAGACCGACAGGGGAGGCAGTACTTC.

This clonotype was observed a few times. The rearrangement uses TRBV6-1 and TRBJ2-1, with 10 nucleotides matching TRBD1. The V segment lost 8 bases and the J segment 8 bases; nucleotides outside the gene matches: 6. This CDR3 contains 13 residues. Germline CDR1 is MNHNS and CDR2 is SASEGT. The CDR3 here is CASGSDRGYEQFF. The CDR3, as DNA: TGTGCCAGCGGATCGGACAGGGGGTATGAGCAGTTCTTC.